This entry lists 8 T cell receptor beta chains sequenced from one sample in a study of PD-L1 blockade in urothelial cancer (dated by TCRdb to the late 2010s). The library was made by the immunoSEQ multiplex PCR assay. Not all clones reach the TCRdb copy of this immuneACCESS table, which keeps in-frame sequences only. Checked studies attribute under half of the gap to unresolved V genes and leave the rest unexplained. Here the sample has fewer than 50,000 clones; roughly nine tenths occur a single time. Roughly 8.2% of the sample comes from the top ten. Sequencing was performed on PBMCs, taken around atezolizumab (anti-PD-L1) treatment. The receptors derive from a man in his fifties or sixties with urothelial cancer.

The J gene is TRBJ2-1, the V gene TRBV20-1; D uncertain. Per germline, CDR1 DFQATT and CDR2 SNEGSKA (reference sequence). This CDR3 contains 11 residues. V shed 3 bases and J shed 4 bases, with 4 bases lying between them. CDR3 amino acids: CSASPYNEQFF. In DNA form, the CDR3 reads TGCAGTGCTAGCCCATACAATGAGCAGTTCTTC.

This chain joins TRBV4-3 and TRBJ2-7, with D possibly matching TRBD1 (5 bases). V was clipped by 1 base and J by 0 bases, with 7 bases between them. Germline values: CDR1 LGHNA, CDR2 YSLEER. The CDR3 is made up of 14 amino acids. The DNA for the CDR3 is TGCGCCAGCAGCCAAGTCAGGGACTCCTACGAGCAGTACTTC. It yields the protein CASSQVRDSYEQYF.

The chain has TRBV28 and TRBJ2-1; D perhaps matches TRBD1 (5 bases). The V end was cut by 5 bases, the J end by 5 bases, with 16 bases between. From germline, CDR1 is MDHEN and CDR2 SYDVKM. This CDR3 is built from 15 residues. CDR3: CASSPHSDTNNEQFF. CDR3 DNA: TGTGCCAGCAGTCCTCACTCGGACACTAACAATGAGCAGTTCTTC.

The gene calls are TRBV4-1 and TRBJ1-1, with 10 bases matching TRBD1. Germline V gene data show CDR1 as MGHRA and CDR2 as YSYEKL. Trimming removed 3 bases from V and 5 bases from J; junction bases left unmatched: 6. CDR3 length: 15 residues. The CDR3 sequence: CASSQPTGGRTEAFF. The CDR3 DNA sequence: TGCGCCAGCAGCCAGCCGACAGGGGGCAGAACTGAAGCTTTCTTT.

This chain uses TRBV29-1 with TRBJ2-1, with 8 bases aligning to TRBD1. The CDR3 length is 18 residues. With V trimmed by 2 bases and J by 8 bases, 20 bases remained unmatched. Germline CDR1 is SQVTM and CDR2 is ANQGSEA. DNA of the CDR3: TGCAGCGTTGAAAGGTTCCAGGGGGCCCTAGTTTCCGGGGATGAGCAGTTCTTC. Its translation is CSVERFQGALVSGDEQFF.

The V and J genes are TRBV5-4 and TRBJ2-3, with TRBD2 matching over 15 bases. V was pared by 6 bases and J by 0 bases, with 11 bases of the junction left unmatched. The CDR3 contains 19 residues. Germline loops: CDR1 SGHNT, CDR2 YYREEE (reference sequence). The CDR3 loop is CASKRSGTSGGTSTDTQYF. In nucleotides, the CDR3 is TGTGCCAGCAAGCGCTCCGGGACTAGCGGGGGGACTAGCACAGATACGCAGTATTTT. Using reference TRBV5-4 and TRBJ2-3 for the parts outside the CDR3, the full variable domain is ETGVTQSPTHLIKTRGQQVTLRCSSQSGHNTVSWYQQALGQGPQFIFQYYREEENGRGNFPPRFSGLQFPNYSSELNVNALELDDSALYLCASKRSGTSGGTSTDTQYFGPGTRLTVL.

The genes are TRBV30 and TRBJ1-6, with D maybe TRBD1 (5 bases). With 0 bases removed from V and 10 bases from J, the gap between germline ends came to 16 bases. The CDR3 is 15 amino acids. Looked up from germline, CDR1 is GTSNPN and CDR2 is SVGIG (reference sequence). Here the CDR3 reads CAWSVGGALNSPLHF. The CDR3 nucleotides are TGTGCCTGGAGTGTCGGAGGGGCCTTGAACTCACCCCTCCACTTT.

In DNA form, the CDR3 reads TGTGCCAGCAGCGAAACAGGGTTTAACTATGGCTACACCTTC. Translation gives CASSETGFNYGYTF. The chain employs TRBV9 and TRBJ1-2; possible D gene TRBD1, 6 bases. The CDR3 is made up of 14 amino acids. Germline-derived CDR1 and CDR2 are SGDLS and YYNGEE. V shed 3 bases and J shed 1 base, with 10 bases lying between them. Using reference TRBV9 and TRBJ1-2 for the parts outside the CDR3, the full variable domain is DSGVTQTPKHLITATGQRVTLRCSPRSGDLSVYWYQQSLDQGLQFLIQYYNGEERAKGNILERFSAQQFPDLHSELNLSSLELGDSALYFCASSETGFNYGYTFGSGTRLTVV.